The clone carrying this T cell receptor (beta chain) was observed a handful of times. The table came from immunoSEQ multiplex PCR; TCRdb's copy has only in-frame clones and leaves some out. The repertoire consists of roughly 32,000 clones, with about nine tenths occurring once and the leading ten covering around 2%. The data originate from a study of blood T cell repertoires in COVID-19. Overall study: Samples representing acute and convalescent COVID-19 were sourced from the United States, Italy and Spain.

Trimming took off 3 bases at V and 5 bases at J, with 11 bases between the two ends. CDR1 is MDHEN, CDR2 SYDVKM, per germline. CDR3 size: 15 residues. The sample was peripheral blood. V gene TRBV28 combines with J gene TRBJ1-6; possible D gene TRBD1, 6 bases. The receptor was isolated from a man in his forties or fifties with active or convalescent COVID-19. The CDR3 region is CASSLRGQNNSPLHF. CDR3 bases: TGTGCCAGCAGTTTGAGAGGACAGAATAATTCACCCCTCCACTTT.